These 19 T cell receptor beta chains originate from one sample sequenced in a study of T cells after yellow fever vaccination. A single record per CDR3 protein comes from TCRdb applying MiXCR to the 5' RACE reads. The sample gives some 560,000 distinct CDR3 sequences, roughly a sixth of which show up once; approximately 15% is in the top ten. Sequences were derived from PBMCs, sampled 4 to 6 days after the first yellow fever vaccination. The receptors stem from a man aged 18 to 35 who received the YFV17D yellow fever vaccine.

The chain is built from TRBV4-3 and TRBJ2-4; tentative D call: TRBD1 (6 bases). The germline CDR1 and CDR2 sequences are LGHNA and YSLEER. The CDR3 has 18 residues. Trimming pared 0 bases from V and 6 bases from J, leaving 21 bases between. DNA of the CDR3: TGCGCCAGCAGCCAAGATTTGGGGGCAGGGGACGACGCAAACATTCAGTACTTC. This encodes CASSQDLGAGDDANIQYF.

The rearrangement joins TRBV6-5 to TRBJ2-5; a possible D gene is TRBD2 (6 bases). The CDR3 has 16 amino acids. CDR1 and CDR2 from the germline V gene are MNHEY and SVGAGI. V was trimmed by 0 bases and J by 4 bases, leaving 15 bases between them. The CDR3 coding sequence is TGTGCCAGCAGTTACTCGAGATTCGCGGGGCTAGAGACCCAGTACTTC. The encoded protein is CASSYSRFAGLETQYF.

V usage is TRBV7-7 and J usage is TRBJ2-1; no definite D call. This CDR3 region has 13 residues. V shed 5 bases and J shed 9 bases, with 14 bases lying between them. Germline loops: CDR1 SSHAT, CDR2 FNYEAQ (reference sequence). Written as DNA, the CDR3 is TGTGCCAGCAGCCCGACCCCCTTCGCTGAGCAGTTCTTC. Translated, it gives CASSPTPFAEQFF. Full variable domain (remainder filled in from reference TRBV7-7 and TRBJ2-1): GAGVSQSPRYKVTKRGQDVTLRCDPISSHATLYWYQQALGQGPEFLTYFNYEAQPDKSGLPSDRFSAERPEGSISTLTIQRTEQRDSAMYRCASSPTPFAEQFFGPGTRLTVL.

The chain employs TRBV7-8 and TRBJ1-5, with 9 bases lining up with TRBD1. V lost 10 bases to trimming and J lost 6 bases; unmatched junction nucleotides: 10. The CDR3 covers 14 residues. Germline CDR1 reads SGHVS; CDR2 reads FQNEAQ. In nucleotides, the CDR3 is TGTGCCACCACCGGGACAGGGCTTGGTCAGCCCCAGCATTTT. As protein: CATTGTGLGQPQHF.

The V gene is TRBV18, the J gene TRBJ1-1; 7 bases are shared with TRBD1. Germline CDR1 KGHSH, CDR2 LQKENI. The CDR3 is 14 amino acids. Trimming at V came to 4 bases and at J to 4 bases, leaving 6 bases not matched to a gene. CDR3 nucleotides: TGTGCCAGCTCACTTGGGACAGCCCTCACTGAAGCTTTCTTT. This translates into CASSLGTALTEAFF.

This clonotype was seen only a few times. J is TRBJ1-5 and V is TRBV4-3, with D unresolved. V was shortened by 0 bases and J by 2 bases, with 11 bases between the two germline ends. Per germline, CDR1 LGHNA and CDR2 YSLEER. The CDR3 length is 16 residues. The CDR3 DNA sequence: TGCGCCAGCAGCCAAGAACCCGGCCAGGGCAATCAGCCCCAGCATTTT. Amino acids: CASSQEPGQGNQPQHF.

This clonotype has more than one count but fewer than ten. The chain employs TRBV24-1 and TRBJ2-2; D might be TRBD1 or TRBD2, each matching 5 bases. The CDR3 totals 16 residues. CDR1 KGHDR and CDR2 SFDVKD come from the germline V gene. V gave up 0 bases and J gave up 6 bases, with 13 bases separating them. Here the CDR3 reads CATSDLAPGGAGELFF. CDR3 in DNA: TGTGCCACCAGTGATTTGGCCCCTGGGGGAGCCGGGGAGCTGTTTTTT.

As DNA, the CDR3 is TGTGCCAGCGGAGCGGGGCGTACAGATACGCAGTATTTT. This gives the protein CASGAGRTDTQYF. The chain joins TRBV3-1 to TRBJ2-3, with 7 bases fitting TRBD2. The J segment lost 3 bases and the V segment lost 8 bases, leaving 5 bases of the junction unmatched. Germline assignment: CDR1 LGHDT and CDR2 YNNKEL (reference sequence). This CDR3 spans 13 amino acids.

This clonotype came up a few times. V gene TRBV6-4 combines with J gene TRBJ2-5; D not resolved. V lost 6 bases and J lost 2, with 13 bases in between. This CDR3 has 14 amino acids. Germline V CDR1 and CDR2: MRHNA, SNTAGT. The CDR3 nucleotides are TGTGCCAGCAGACCTGACCCTTCACAAGAGACCCAGTACTTC. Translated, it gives CASRPDPSQETQYF.

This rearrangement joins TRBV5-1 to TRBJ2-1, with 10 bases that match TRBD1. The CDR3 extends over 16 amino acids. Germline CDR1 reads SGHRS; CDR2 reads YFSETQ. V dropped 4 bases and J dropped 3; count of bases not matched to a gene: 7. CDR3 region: CASSPGQGVGYNEQFF. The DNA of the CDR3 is TGCGCCAGCAGCCCAGGACAGGGGGTCGGCTACAATGAGCAGTTCTTC.

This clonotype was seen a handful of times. The CDR3 spells CASSLDRGRWTGELFF. Written as DNA, the CDR3 is TGCGCCAGCAGCCTGGACAGGGGGCGATGGACCGGGGAGCTGTTTTTT. This sequence joins TRBV5-1 and TRBJ2-2; TRBD1 matches 11 bases. V lost 4 bases and J lost 5; bases outside the gene matches: 7. Germline lookup yields CDR1 SGHRS and CDR2 YFSETQ. CDR3 length: 16 amino acids.

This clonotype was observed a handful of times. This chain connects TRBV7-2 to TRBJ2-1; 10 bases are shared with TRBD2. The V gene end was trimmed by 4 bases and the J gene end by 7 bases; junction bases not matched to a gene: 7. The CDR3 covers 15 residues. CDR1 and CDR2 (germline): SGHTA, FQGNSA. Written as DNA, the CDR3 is TGTGCCAGCAGCTCAGGTAGCGGGGGGCCAAATGAGCAGTTCTTC. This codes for CASSSGSGGPNEQFF.

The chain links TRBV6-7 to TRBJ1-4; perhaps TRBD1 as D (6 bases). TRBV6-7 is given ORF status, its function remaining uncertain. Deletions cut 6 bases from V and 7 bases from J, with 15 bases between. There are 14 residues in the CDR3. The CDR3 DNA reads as TGTGCCAGCAGCCTCAGGGGCCCGGCTGAAAAACTGTTTTTT. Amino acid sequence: CASSLRGPAEKLFF.

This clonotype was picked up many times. This CDR3 reads CSAADLAKNIQYF. CDR3 sequence (DNA): TGCAGTGCGGCAGATTTAGCCAAAAACATTCAGTACTTC. The rearrangement uses TRBV20-1 and TRBJ2-4; D uncertain. Germline CDR1 reads DFQATT; CDR2 reads SNEGSKA (reference sequence). Trimming stripped 6 bases from V and 0 bases from J, with 9 bases between. This CDR3 spans 13 amino acids.

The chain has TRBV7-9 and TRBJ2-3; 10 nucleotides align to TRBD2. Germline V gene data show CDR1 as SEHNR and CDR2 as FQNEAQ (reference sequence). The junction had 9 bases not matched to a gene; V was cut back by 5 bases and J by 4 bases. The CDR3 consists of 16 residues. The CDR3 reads CASSPLGLAASDTQYF. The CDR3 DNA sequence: TGTGCCAGCAGCCCCCTAGGACTAGCGGCTTCAGATACGCAGTATTTT.

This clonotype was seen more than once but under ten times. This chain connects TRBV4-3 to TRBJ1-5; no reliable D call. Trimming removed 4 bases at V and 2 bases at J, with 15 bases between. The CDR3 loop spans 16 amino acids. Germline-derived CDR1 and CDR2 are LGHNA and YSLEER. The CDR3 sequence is CASSRAWTGGNQPQHF. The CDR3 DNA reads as TGCGCCAGCAGCCGGGCGTGGACGGGTGGCAATCAGCCCCAGCATTTT.

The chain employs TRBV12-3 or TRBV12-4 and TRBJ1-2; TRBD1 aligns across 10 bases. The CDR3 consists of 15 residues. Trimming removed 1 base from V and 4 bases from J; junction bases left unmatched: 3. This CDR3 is CASSLGTGGFYGYTF. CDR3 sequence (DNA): TGTGCCAGCAGTTTAGGGACAGGGGGTTTCTATGGCTACACCTTC.

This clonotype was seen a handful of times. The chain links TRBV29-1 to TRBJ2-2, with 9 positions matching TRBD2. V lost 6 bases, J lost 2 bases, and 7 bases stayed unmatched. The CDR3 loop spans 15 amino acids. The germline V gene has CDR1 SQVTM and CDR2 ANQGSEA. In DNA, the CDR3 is TGCAGCGTGGGGGGTAGCGGGGGCAACACCGGGGAGCTGTTTTTT. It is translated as CSVGGSGGNTGELFF.

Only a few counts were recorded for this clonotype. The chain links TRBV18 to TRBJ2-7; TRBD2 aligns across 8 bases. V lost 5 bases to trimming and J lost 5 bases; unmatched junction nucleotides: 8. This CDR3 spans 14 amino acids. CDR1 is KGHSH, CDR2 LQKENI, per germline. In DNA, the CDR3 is TGTGCCAGCTCAGAGGACGGGGGGGCCCACGAGCAGTACGTC. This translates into CASSEDGGAHEQYV.